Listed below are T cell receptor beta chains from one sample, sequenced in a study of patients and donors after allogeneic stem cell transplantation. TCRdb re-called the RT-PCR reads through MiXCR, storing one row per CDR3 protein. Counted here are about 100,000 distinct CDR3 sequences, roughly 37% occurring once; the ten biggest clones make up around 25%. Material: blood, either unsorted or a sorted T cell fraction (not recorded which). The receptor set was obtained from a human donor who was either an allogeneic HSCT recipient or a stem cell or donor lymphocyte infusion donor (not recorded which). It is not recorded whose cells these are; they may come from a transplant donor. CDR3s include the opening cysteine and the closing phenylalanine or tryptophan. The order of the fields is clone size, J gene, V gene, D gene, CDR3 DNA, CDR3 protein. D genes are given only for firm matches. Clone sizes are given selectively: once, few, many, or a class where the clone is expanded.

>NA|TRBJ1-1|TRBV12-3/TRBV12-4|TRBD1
TGTGCCAGCAGCAAACAGGGGGCCCTGAACACTGAAGCTTTCTTT
CASSKQGALNTEAFF
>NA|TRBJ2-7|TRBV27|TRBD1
TGTGCCAGCAGTATGGGACAGCCGTGGATCTACGAGCAGTACTTC
CASSMGQPWIYEQYF
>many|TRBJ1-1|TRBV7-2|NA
TGTGCCAGCAGCTTTGGACAGATGAACACTGAAGCTTTCTTT
CASSFGQMNTEAFF
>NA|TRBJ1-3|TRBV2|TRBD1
TGTGCCAGCAGTCTGGGACAGGGGGTACGGAACACCATATATTTT
CASSLGQGVRNTIYF
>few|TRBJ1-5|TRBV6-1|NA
TGTGCCAGCATTCACGGGGGCAATGGCAATCAGCCCCAGCATTTT
CASIHGGNGNQPQHF
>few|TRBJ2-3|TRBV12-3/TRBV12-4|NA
TGTGCCAGCAGTTTAATTGTGCCCCCGGGTAACCCACACAAAACTAGCACAGATACGCAGTATTTT
CASSLIVPPGNPHKTSTDTQYF
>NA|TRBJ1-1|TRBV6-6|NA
TGTGCCAGCAGTAATCAAAAGACAGCGAACACTGAAGCTTTCTTT
CASSNQKTANTEAFF
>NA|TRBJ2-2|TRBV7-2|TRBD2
TGTGCCAGCAGCTTAGCCGGGAGGGCTTTCGGGGAGCTGTTTTTT
CASSLAGRAFGELFF
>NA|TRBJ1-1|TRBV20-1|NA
TGCAGTGCTAGATTGAACACTGAAGCTTTCTTT
CSARLNTEAFF
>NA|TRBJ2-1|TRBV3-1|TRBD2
TGTGCCAGCAGCCAACTAGCGGGAGGGAATGAGCAGTTCTTC
CASSQLAGGNEQFF
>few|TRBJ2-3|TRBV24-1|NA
TGTGCCACCAGTCGAGGGGGGTCAGATACGCAGTATTTT
CATSRGGSDTQYF
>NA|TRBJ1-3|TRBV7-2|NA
TGTGCCAGCAGCTTAGGACATGCAGGAAACACCATATATTTT
CASSLGHAGNTIYF
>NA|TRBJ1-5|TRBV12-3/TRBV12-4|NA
TGTGCCAGCAGTTTTGAGGGCGATCAGCCCCAGCATTTT
CASSFEGDQPQHF
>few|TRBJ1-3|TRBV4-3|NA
TGCGCCAGCAGCCAAGATATGAACGACCGCTCTGGAAACACCATATATTTT
CASSQDMNDRSGNTIYF
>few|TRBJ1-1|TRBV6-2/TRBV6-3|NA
TGTGCCAGCAGCCCACGGATCCTCAACCCTGAAGCTTTCTTT
CASSPRILNPEAFF
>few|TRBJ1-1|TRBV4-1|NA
TGCGCCAGCAGCCAAGCGGTGGCGGAATTTCGCACTGAAGCTTTCTTT
CASSQAVAEFRTEAFF
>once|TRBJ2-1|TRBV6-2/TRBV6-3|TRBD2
TGTGCCAGCAGTCCTTGGGGACTAGCGCTCAATGAGCAGTTCTTC
CASSPWGLALNEQFF
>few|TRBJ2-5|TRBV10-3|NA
TGTGCCATCAGTGAGTCTCATACACTTACCGATTTCACATTAGAGACCCAGTACTTC
CAISESHTLTDFTLETQYF
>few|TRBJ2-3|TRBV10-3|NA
TGTGCCATCAGTGAGTCGACTAGTAAGGTGGATACGCAGTATTTT
CAISESTSKVDTQYF
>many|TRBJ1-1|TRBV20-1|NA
TGCAGTGCTAGAGAACCGTCGGTCGTGAACACTGAAGCTTTCTTT
CSAREPSVVNTEAFF
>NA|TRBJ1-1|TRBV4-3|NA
TGCGCCAGCAGCCAAACGATGCGGGACGGAATGAACACTGAAGCTTTCTTT
CASSQTMRDGMNTEAFF
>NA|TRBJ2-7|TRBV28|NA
TGTGCCAGCAGTATACCCGGGACACCTTACGAGCAGTACTTC
CASSIPGTPYEQYF
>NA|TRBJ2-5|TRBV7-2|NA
TGTGCCAGCAGCTCTTACCAAGAGACCCAGTACTTC
CASSSYQETQYF
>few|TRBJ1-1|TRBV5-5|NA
TGTGCCAGCAGCTTGGAGGGTCGGAACACTGAAGCTTTCTTT
CASSLEGRNTEAFF
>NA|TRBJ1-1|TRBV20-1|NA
TGCAGTGCTAGAGATCCCAGGACCGTGAACACTGAAGCTTTCTTT
CSARDPRTVNTEAFF
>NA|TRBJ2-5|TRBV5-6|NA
TGTGCCAGCAGCTTTGGGGGTTTCGTGTACCAAGAGACCCAGTACTTC
CASSFGGFVYQETQYF
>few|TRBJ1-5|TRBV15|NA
TGTGCCACCAGCAGAGATGAAACAGTAGGTAATCAGCCCCAGCATTTT
CATSRDETVGNQPQHF
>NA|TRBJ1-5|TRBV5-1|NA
TGCGCCAGCAGCCCGGACGGTCCCAATCAGCCCCAGCATTTT
CASSPDGPNQPQHF
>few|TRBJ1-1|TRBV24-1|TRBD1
TGTGCCACCAGTGATCCCCCCGGGACAGGGGACGCTGAAGCTTTCTTT
CATSDPPGTGDAEAFF